This TCR beta chain was sequenced in a study of post-analysis software for immune sequencing data. Overall study context: Disease courses included relapsing-remitting, secondary progressive and progressive-relapsing multiple sclerosis. Findings of the study overall: TRBV5-6, TRBV5-1 and TRBV20-1 were among five TRBV segments more frequent in patients than controls.

V was pared by 6 bases and J by 4 bases, with 11 bases between. The CDR3 extends over 13 amino acids. CDR1 and CDR2 (germline): KGHSH, LQKENI. At least ten counts were recorded for this clonotype. Its antigen remains unknown. TCR beta cDNA libraries included unique molecular identifiers. TCRdb passed the PCR reads through MiXCR, listing each CDR3 protein once. Of 250,000 to 300,000 distinct CDR3 sequences in the sample, just over 35% were seen once. This chain joins TRBV18 and TRBJ2-3; no clear D. The sequence derives from a girl aged 5 to 17 with multiple sclerosis. Sequenced material: blood. The CDR3 DNA sequence: TGTGCCAGCTCCCCAAGGGAAGCAGATACGCAGTATTTT. Its translation is CASSPREADTQYF.